These T cell receptor beta chains were read from a single sample in a study of blood T cell repertoires in COVID-19. Profiled with immunoSEQ multiplex PCR; TCRdb holds only in-frame clones, not every one. The sample lists 400,000 or so clones; roughly 87% were seen once. Sequencing was done on a sample of PBMCs or T cells enriched from blood (not recorded which). The receptors come from a woman between 35 and 50 years old with acute COVID-19. CDR3s include the opening cysteine and the closing phenylalanine or tryptophan. The order of the fields is CDR3 protein, CDR3 DNA, V gene, clone size, D gene, J gene. The D gene is left open where the match is weak. Not every row has a clone size; where given, it reads once, few, many or a size class.

CDR3: CASSLGGLYPGELFF
DNA: TGCGCCAGCAGTCTGGGAGGCTTATATCCGGGGGAGCTGTTTTTT
V: TRBV4-1
size: .
D: .
J: TRBJ2-2

CDR3: CASSLAPGQGAEISNEQFF
DNA: TGCGCCAGCAGCTTGGCCCCGGGACAGGGGGCGGAAATATCGAATGAGCAGTTCTTC
V: TRBV5-1
size: .
D: TRBD1
J: TRBJ2-1

CDR3: CASSLQADRGYGYTF
DNA: TGTGCCAGCAGCTTACAAGCCGACCGCGGCTATGGCTACACCTTC
V: TRBV5-6
size: .
D: .
J: TRBJ1-2

CDR3: CASSRPGTGSYEQYF
DNA: TGTGCCAGCAGTAGACCCGGGACAGGGAGCTACGAGCAGTACTTC
V: TRBV6-5
size: .
D: TRBD1
J: TRBJ2-7

CDR3: CASSLRTTSGGNEQYF
DNA: TGTGCCAGCAGCCTAAGAACGACTAGCGGGGGGAACGAGCAGTACTTC
V: TRBV7-9
size: .
D: TRBD2
J: TRBJ2-7

CDR3: CASRWGGRSYEQYF
DNA: TGTGCCAGCCGTTGGGGGGGGCGCTCCTACGAGCAGTACTTC
V: TRBV27
size: .
D: .
J: TRBJ2-7

CDR3: CASSEQGTDTQYF
DNA: TGCGCCAGCAGTGAGCAGGGGACAGATACGCAGTATTTT
V: TRBV10-1
size: .
D: .
J: TRBJ2-3

CDR3: CASKNSNQPQHF
DNA: TGTGCCAGCAAGAACTCCAATCAGCCCCAGCATTTT
V: TRBV28
size: .
D: .
J: TRBJ1-5

CDR3: CASSQGKQETQYF
DNA: TGTGCCAGCTCACAGGGGAAACAAGAGACCCAGTACTTC
V: TRBV18
size: .
D: .
J: TRBJ2-5

CDR3: CHGIGMQYF
DNA: TGCCACGGTATCGGGATGCAGTATTTT
V: TRBV1
size: .
D: .
J: TRBJ2-3

CDR3: CASSLGLGVGNTIYF
DNA: TGTGCCAGCAGCTTAGGCCTCGGGGTGGGAAACACCATATATTTT
V: TRBV7-2
size: .
D: .
J: TRBJ1-3

CDR3: CASKQANYGYTF
DNA: TGTGCCAGTAAACAGGCTAACTATGGCTACACCTTC
V: TRBV6-5
size: .
D: .
J: TRBJ1-2

CDR3: CASSFDRENTEAFF
DNA: TGTGCCAGCAGCTTTGACAGGGAGAACACTGAAGCTTTCTTT
V: TRBV5-6
size: .
D: TRBD1
J: TRBJ1-1

CDR3: CASSLEAGFGSVQFF
DNA: TGCGCCAGCAGCTTGGAAGCGGGGTTCGGTAGTGTGCAGTTCTTC
V: TRBV5-1
size: .
D: TRBD2
J: TRBJ2-1

CDR3: CASSTDRVTYEQYF
DNA: TGCGCCAGCAGCACGGACAGGGTCACCTACGAGCAGTACTTC
V: TRBV4-1
size: .
D: TRBD1
J: TRBJ2-7

CDR3: CASSLTGWGEQFF
DNA: TGCGCCAGCAGCTTGACAGGGTGGGGTGAGCAGTTCTTC
V: TRBV5-1
size: .
D: .
J: TRBJ2-1

CDR3: CSASRRDRGTEAFF
DNA: TGCAGTGCTAGTCGGAGGGACAGGGGGACTGAAGCTTTCTTT
V: TRBV20-1
size: .
D: TRBD1
J: TRBJ1-1

CDR3: CASSPPQTGYGYTF
DNA: TGCGCCAGCAGCCCGCCGCAGACAGGCTATGGCTACACCTTC
V: TRBV5-1
size: .
D: .
J: TRBJ1-2

CDR3: CASSEGTGRTHNEQFF
DNA: TGCGCCAGCAGTGAGGGGACAGGGAGGACTCACAATGAGCAGTTCTTC
V: TRBV10-1
size: .
D: TRBD1
J: TRBJ2-1

CDR3: CASSVASGGAFHTQYF
DNA: TGTGCCAGCAGCGTAGCTAGCGGGGGGGCCTTTCATACGCAGTATTTT
V: TRBV9
size: .
D: TRBD2
J: TRBJ2-3

CDR3: CATSDPDRRSTDTQYF
DNA: TGTGCCACCAGTGACCCAGACAGGCGTAGCACAGATACGCAGTATTTT
V: TRBV24-1
size: .
D: .
J: TRBJ2-3

CDR3: CASSSNQGSEAFF
DNA: TGTGCCAGCAGCTCGAACCAGGGTTCTGAAGCTTTCTTT
V: TRBV7-2
size: .
D: .
J: TRBJ1-1

CDR3: CASRITDKNTEAFF
DNA: TGTGCCAGCAGAATTACGGACAAGAACACTGAAGCTTTCTTT
V: TRBV6-5
size: .
D: .
J: TRBJ1-1

CDR3: CSGGWGTDTQYF
DNA: TGCAGCGGCGGCTGGGGCACAGATACGCAGTATTTT
V: TRBV29-1
size: .
D: .
J: TRBJ2-3

CDR3: CASTKERVGYTIYF
DNA: TGTGCCAGCACTAAAGAGAGGGTAGGATACACCATATATTTT
V: TRBV11-2
size: .
D: .
J: TRBJ1-3

CDR3: CASRFGAILINEQFF
DNA: TGTGCCAGCAGATTTGGGGCGATTCTGATCAATGAGCAGTTCTTC
V: TRBV11-2
size: .
D: .
J: TRBJ2-1

CDR3: CATVREGAEAFF
DNA: TGTGCCACCGTAAGGGAGGGGGCTGAAGCTTTCTTT
V: TRBV6-5
size: once
D: .
J: TRBJ1-1

CDR3: CSVNGRGVGNQPQHF
DNA: TGCAGCGTTAATGGCAGGGGAGTTGGCAATCAGCCCCAGCATTTT
V: TRBV29-1
size: .
D: .
J: TRBJ1-5

CDR3: CASSVVGGGDGYTF
DNA: TGTGCCAGCAGCGTAGTGGGTGGAGGGGACGGCTACACCTTC
V: TRBV9
size: .
D: .
J: TRBJ1-2

CDR3: CASSLTSYGYTF
DNA: TGTGCCAGCAGCTTGACATCCTATGGCTACACCTTC
V: TRBV2
size: .
D: .
J: TRBJ1-2

CDR3: CASSRAGITEAFF
DNA: TGTGCCAGCTCACGGGCTGGAATCACTGAAGCTTTCTTT
V: TRBV18
size: .
D: .
J: TRBJ1-1

CDR3: CASSSTLVYEQYF
DNA: TGTGCCAGCAGCTCCACACTAGTATACGAGCAGTACTTC
V: TRBV5-6
size: .
D: .
J: TRBJ2-7

CDR3: CASSQGVGQGGLYEQYF
DNA: TGTGCCAGCAGCCAAGGGGTTGGACAGGGGGGATTGTACGAGCAGTACTTC
V: TRBV4-2
size: .
D: TRBD1
J: TRBJ2-7

CDR3: CASSVGGLNTIYF
DNA: TGTGCCAGCAGCGTAGGCGGGTTAAACACCATATATTTT
V: TRBV9
size: .
D: .
J: TRBJ1-3

CDR3: CASSPTTGNQPQHF
DNA: TGTGCCAGCTCACCCACGACAGGGAATCAGCCCCAGCATTTT
V: TRBV18
size: .
D: TRBD1
J: TRBJ1-5

CDR3: CASSQDRSLTRTPGYTF
DNA: TGTGCCAGCAGCCAAGATCGCAGTCTCACTAGGACCCCTGGCTACACCTTC
V: TRBV3-1/TRBV3-2
size: once
D: .
J: TRBJ1-2

CDR3: CASSQVTTSGNTIYF
DNA: TGTGCCAGCAGCCAAGTAACTACCTCTGGAAACACCATATATTTT
V: TRBV3-1/TRBV3-2
size: .
D: .
J: TRBJ1-3

CDR3: CASSSNRRVEAFF
DNA: TGTGCCAGCAGCTCAAACCGACGGGTTGAAGCTTTCTTT
V: TRBV7-2
size: .
D: .
J: TRBJ1-1

CDR3: CASSRGGPRSYNEQFF
DNA: TGTGCCAGCAGTCGCGGGGGGCCCCGCTCCTACAATGAGCAGTTCTTC
V: TRBV5-4
size: .
D: TRBD2
J: TRBJ2-1

CDR3: CASSTFDSFNEKLFF
DNA: TGTGCCAGCAGTACATTTGACAGCTTTAATGAAAAACTGTTTTTT
V: TRBV7-9
size: .
D: .
J: TRBJ1-4

CDR3: CASSWGGQGSYGYTF
DNA: TGTGCCAGCAGCTGGGGGGGACAGGGATCCTATGGCTACACCTTC
V: TRBV7-2
size: .
D: TRBD1
J: TRBJ1-2

CDR3: CASSDRYYGYTF
DNA: TGTGCCAGCAGCGACAGGTACTATGGCTACACCTTC
V: TRBV12-3/TRBV12-4
size: .
D: .
J: TRBJ1-2

CDR3: CASSFDRLGSPLHF
DNA: TGTGCCAGCAGCTTCGACAGGTTAGGCTCACCCCTCCACTTT
V: TRBV6-5
size: .
D: .
J: TRBJ1-6

CDR3: CASSDGTAGSGANVLTF
DNA: TGTGCCAGCAGCGACGGGACAGCCGGCTCTGGGGCCAACGTCCTGACTTTC
V: TRBV9
size: once
D: TRBD1
J: TRBJ2-6

CDR3: CASTDRNLMNTEAFF
DNA: TGTGCCAGTACCGACAGGAACCTCATGAACACTGAAGCTTTCTTT
V: TRBV19
size: .
D: .
J: TRBJ1-1